These T cell receptor beta chains were read from a single sample in a study of blood T cell repertoires in COVID-19. Here immunoSEQ multiplex PCR was the method, and the copy in TCRdb shows in-frame clones only, minus some. This table holds around 110,000 clones, around four fifths found once. Material for sequencing was peripheral blood. These receptors all stem from a man in his 70s with active or convalescent COVID-19. Both conserved end residues are part of each CDR3. Each record gives: J gene, V gene, clone size, CDR3 protein. Only part of the rows carry a size: once, few, many, or a class if the clone is expanded.

TRBJ2-3,TRBV2,.,CASSPGLAAQYF
TRBJ1-4,TRBV18,.,CASSEFNEKLFF
TRBJ1-6,TRBV19,.,CASSREWDRGSPLHF
TRBJ2-7,TRBV15,.,CATSRHPNLGGAHEQYF
TRBJ1-2,TRBV9,.,CASSLRAHDYGYTF
TRBJ2-1,TRBV7-9,.,CASSPGLAGVYNEQFF
TRBJ1-4,TRBV13,.,CASSPTKGVEKLFF
TRBJ1-5,TRBV19,.,CASGRTGRGVNQPQHF
TRBJ1-6,TRBV7-2,.,CASSQTGGRYSPLHF
TRBJ2-7,TRBV6-5,.,CASSWHARGNEQYF
TRBJ1-5,TRBV27,.,CASSSRGDRVGNQPQHF
TRBJ1-6,TRBV28,.,CASRSRQALGDSPLHF
TRBJ1-2,TRBV19,once,CASRTTDHNYGYTF
TRBJ1-3,TRBV19,once,CASRRQAYSGNTIYF
TRBJ2-5,TRBV7-8,.,CASSLFRGETQYF
TRBJ1-1,TRBV9,.,CASSVAPFAGNTEAFF
TRBJ1-2,TRBV11-2,.,CASSSALGQGYHYGYTF
TRBJ2-1,TRBV9,.,CASSVGIGWRENRREQFF
TRBJ1-2,TRBV12-3/TRBV12-4,.,CASRPEGGRRYTF
TRBJ2-7,TRBV7-2,.,CASSLVGTSGGANEQYF
TRBJ2-7,TRBV12-3/TRBV12-4,once,CASRRDRAEKQYF
TRBJ1-4,TRBV10-2,few,CASREQSTNEKLFF
TRBJ2-4,TRBV5-5,.,CASSPGLAGGLGKNIQYF
TRBJ2-5,TRBV5-8,.,CASSLDAGYQETQYF
TRBJ2-5,TRBV5-6,.,CASYLTGAPETQYF
TRBJ2-2,TRBV27,.,CASSSLQGTGELFF
TRBJ2-2,TRBV5-1,.,CASSRYMTSGGNTGELFF
TRBJ2-6,TRBV4-2,.,CASSHQDSGANVLTF
TRBJ2-2,TRBV7-2,once,CASSLFGGETGIGELFF
TRBJ2-1,TRBV5-6,.,CASSLRGLANNEQFF
TRBJ1-4,TRBV5-1,.,CASSLAGAPNEKLFF
TRBJ2-5,TRBV6-2/TRBV6-3,.,CASSYASGGYQETQYF
TRBJ2-7,TRBV3-1/TRBV3-2,.,CASSHSDRAHEQYF
TRBJ1-1,TRBV7-2,.,CASSLATGGGNTEAFF
TRBJ1-2,TRBV5-6,.,CASSSGQSKDGYTF
TRBJ2-1,TRBV5-1,.,CASSIAGQLYNEQFF
TRBJ1-1,TRBV9,.,CASSAHLGATEAFF
TRBJ2-2,TRBV10-2,.,CASRPPVAGGAGGELFF
TRBJ1-2,TRBV6-5,few,CASTREQGYGYTF
TRBJ2-5,TRBV7-8,.,CASSLDGGSEETQYF
TRBJ1-2,TRBV7-9,.,CASSTGARLVNF
TRBJ1-2,TRBV30,few,CAWSDLSYTF
TRBJ2-6,TRBV11-2,.,CASTLRGSPTSGANVLTF
TRBJ2-1,TRBV13,.,CASSASGREEQFF
TRBJ1-2,TRBV11-3,.,CASSSPGQGTYGYTF
TRBJ1-1,TRBV9,.,CASSVGIASNTEAFF
TRBJ2-5,TRBV24-1,few,CATSQTLADQETQYF
TRBJ2-1,TRBV5-1,.,CASSLSGDRTGHEQFF
TRBJ2-5,TRBV4-2,.,CASSEVFPGLAGEGETQYF
TRBJ1-2,TRBV20-1,.,CSASGGNGYTF
TRBJ1-5,TRBV4-2,few,CASSQEQGVGPQHF